This T cell receptor beta chain was identified during a study of PD-L1 blockade in urothelial cancer. The CDR3 has 14 residues. Germline V CDR1 and CDR2: MGHRA, YSYEKL. With 3 bases removed from V and 4 bases from J, the gap between germline ends came to 13 bases. Profiled with immunoSEQ multiplex PCR; TCRdb holds only in-frame clones, not every one. The table records roughly 56,000 clones, roughly 80% of them present only once. The receptor's source is a man between 70 and 80 years old with urothelial cancer. The chain has TRBV4-1 and TRBJ2-7, with D perhaps TRBD1 (5 bases). This sample comprised PBMCs, obtained around atezolizumab (anti-PD-L1) treatment. In DNA form, the CDR3 reads TGCGCCAGCAGCCACCAGGGTGATGGTTACGAGCAGTACTTC. Amino acids: CASSHQGDGYEQYF.